This record covers a single T cell receptor (beta chain). Its antigen is not yet known. Base-call qualities are not available, and no considerably larger clone is one nucleotide away. What this sample's treatment or condition label stands for: in vitro stimulation with specific CMV peptide epitopes to enrich CMV-specific T cells. The data derive from a study of T cell repertoires in cytomegalovirus infection (dated by TCRdb to about 2019). About the investigation overall: Peptide stimulations targeted recently identified HLA-C-restricted CMV epitopes, whose presentation resists viral immunomodulation, together with well-studied HLA-B-restricted epitopes. Because public TCR beta signatures pointed to carriage of CMV infection together with the matching HLA type, the HLA type of each donor mattered for the analysis. Paper-wide results and their limitations: The ex vivo response was dominated by HLA-C-restricted CMV-specific TCR beta clonotypes, which also provided the single most frequent clonotype in two of eight donors. Carriers of CMV infection plus the relevant HLA type were discriminated by the cumulative frequency of public TCR beta family members in the study cohort and in an independent roughly 380-donor cohort.

Instrument used: Illumina HiSeq 1500. Clones were called with MiXCR by TCRdb after fastp trimmed the public reads at Q25, and only in-frame beta chains were retained. Under each unique CDR3 protein, matching rows form one entry showing the most common genes and DNA. Present in this sample are more than 65,000 distinct CDR3 sequences, approximately 46% of which were seen just once. Of the sample, just over 90% falls within the top ten clones. The specimen comprised CD8+ T cells from cultured PBMCs, sampled from culture after CMV antigen stimulation. This clonotype was obtained from a human donor in good health (CMV status not recorded). Some clones in this sample may be carry-over from other donors' samples.

DNA sequence: TGCAGTGCTAGAGTCCGAGAAAGCTATGGCTACACCTTC. The resulting protein is CSARVRESYGYTF. The receptor chain draws on TRBV20-1 and TRBJ1-2; a confident D gene designation cannot be given. In the germline V gene (reference sequence), CDR1 corresponds to DFQATT and CDR2 to SNEGSKA. The germline ends are 10 bases apart after V is trimmed by 1 base and J by 4 bases. From the cysteine through the phenylalanine, the CDR3 covers 13 amino acids. The only DNA kept is the CDR3, 39 bases in frame from the first base.